What follows are 22 T cell receptor beta chains derived from one specimen sequenced in a study of T cell responses to AZD1222 COVID-19 vaccine. Libraries were prepared by immunoSEQ multiplex PCR; TCRdb keeps only in-frame clonotypes and omits some of them. The data contain about 140,000 clones, approximately 91% of them singletons. The sequencing used peripheral blood, collected on day 0 of AZD1222 vaccination. These receptors originate from an adult in good health.

The V call is TRBV14, the J call TRBJ1-2; tentatively, D is TRBD1 (5 bases). The V gene's germline CDR1 is SGHDN and CDR2 FVKESK. This CDR3 has 15 residues. Trimming shortened V by 4 bases and J by 2 bases, and 14 bases separated the two germline ends. The DNA of the CDR3 is TGTGCCAGCAGCCTCGTGAGGGGCGGCAACTATGGCTACACCTTC. Translation gives CASSLVRGGNYGYTF. Complete variable domain (other parts from reference TRBV14 and TRBJ1-2): EAGVTQFPSHSVIEKGQTVTLRCDPISGHDNLYWYRRVMGKEIKFLLHFVKESKQDESGMPNNRFLAERTGGTYSTLKVQPAELEDSGVYFCASSLVRGGNYGYTFGSGTRLTVV.

The rearrangement uses TRBV27 and TRBJ2-5, with a weak D call TRBD2 (6 bases). The CDR3 length is 14 residues. CDR1 is MNHEY, CDR2 SMNVEV, per germline (reference sequence). Between the trimmed V and J ends, which lost 6 bases and 1 base, there was a span of 12 bases. The CDR3 region is CASSPGTFQETQYF. For the CDR3, the DNA is TGTGCCAGCAGCCCCGGGACTTTCCAAGAGACCCAGTACTTC.

The CDR3 spells CATYDWSRPNTEAFF. CDR3 in DNA: TGTGCCACTTACGATTGGAGCAGACCGAACACTGAAGCTTTCTTT. The rearrangement uses TRBV19 and TRBJ1-1; D gene uncertain. The V and J ends lost 10 bases and 1 base respectively, with 19 bases between them. In germline, CDR1 is LNHDA, CDR2 SQIVND (reference sequence). The CDR3 contains 15 residues.

This chain uses TRBV4-1 with TRBJ1-3; D unresolved. V lost 7 bases to trimming and J lost 0 bases, with 10 bases between them. Germline V CDR1 and CDR2: MGHRA, YSYEKL. This CDR3 comprises 14 residues. Here the CDR3 DNA reads TGCGCCAGCAAGGTGGAAATCTCTGGAAACACCATATATTTT. The encoded protein is CASKVEISGNTIYF.

The V gene is TRBV3-1 (or the pseudogene TRBV3-2), the J gene TRBJ2-2; 8 positions match TRBD2. This CDR3 region has 14 residues. Per germline, CDR1 LGHDT and CDR2 YNNKEL (reference sequence). Trimming cost V 4 bases and J 7 bases; bases outside gene matches: 5. In nucleotides, the CDR3 is TGTGCCAGCAGCCCTACCACTAGCGGCGGGGAGCTGTTTTTT. Protein sequence: CASSPTTSGGELFF.

The chain has TRBV7-9 and TRBJ1-6; D perhaps matches TRBD1 (6 bases). Germline V gene sequence: CDR1 SEHNR, CDR2 FQNEAQ (reference sequence). The CDR3 consists of 14 residues. V lost 5 bases and J lost 9, with 14 bases in between. CDR3 protein: CASSLQGSSSPLHF. The CDR3 DNA reads TGTGCCAGCAGCCTACAGGGTAGCAGTTCACCCCTCCACTTT.

The CDR3 DNA sequence: TGTGCCAGTAGTCCAAATCGGGAGACAGTCTATGGCTACACCTTC. Its translation is CASSPNRETVYGYTF. V is TRBV19 and J is TRBJ1-2, with D maybe TRBD1 (5 bases). The germline gives CDR1 LNHDA, CDR2 SQIVND (reference sequence). This CDR3 has 15 amino acids. V shed 5 bases and J shed 4 bases, with 17 bases lying between them.

The chain carries TRBV27 and TRBJ2-1; no firm D call. Trimming shortened V by 0 bases and J by 4 bases, and 7 bases separated the two germline ends. Germline lookup yields CDR1 MNHEY and CDR2 SMNVEV (reference sequence). This CDR3 is 14 amino acids long. CDR3 loop: CASSLSTGYNEQFF. DNA for the CDR3: TGTGCCAGCAGTTTATCGACTGGGTACAATGAGCAGTTCTTC.

The rearrangement uses TRBV5-4 and TRBJ1-2; perhaps TRBD1 as D (5 bases). V gave up 1 base and J gave up 2 bases, with 12 bases separating them. The germline V gene has CDR1 SGHNT and CDR2 YYREEE (reference sequence). This CDR3 has 15 residues. The CDR3 DNA reads as TGTGCCAGCAGCTTGTGGAACAGGCAAAACTATGGCTACACCTTC. Translated, it gives CASSLWNRQNYGYTF.

The chain links TRBV7-8 to TRBJ2-3; 7 nucleotides align to TRBD1. V was clipped by 5 bases and J by 0 bases; unmatched bases: 11. Germline V gives CDR1 SGHVS, CDR2 FQNEAQ. CDR3 length: 17 amino acids. The CDR3 reads CASSPSGAGGSTDTQYF. In nucleotides, the CDR3 is TGTGCCAGCAGCCCAAGTGGGGCAGGGGGAAGCACAGATACGCAGTATTTT.

This rearrangement joins TRBV29-1 to TRBJ2-5; weak D call: TRBD2 (6 bases). CDR1 is SQVTM, CDR2 ANQGSEA, per germline. V gave up 7 bases and J gave up 1 base, with 19 bases separating them. There are 15 residues in the CDR3. The DNA of the CDR3 is TGCAGCGCCCAGGAGGCGGGATCTCCCCAAGAGACCCAGTACTTC. The encoded protein is CSAQEAGSPQETQYF.

The rearrangement joins TRBV5-1 to TRBJ1-4; D is possibly TRBD1 (5 bases). The CDR3 sequence is 15 residues long. V was trimmed by 2 bases and J by 6 bases, leaving 14 bases between them. Looked up from germline, CDR1 is SGHRS and CDR2 is YFSETQ. The CDR3 coding sequence is TGCGCCAGCAGCTTTACAGGAGCGGTGGATGAAAAACTGTTTTTT. Protein: CASSFTGAVDEKLFF.

This sequence joins TRBV4-2 and TRBJ2-1; D unresolved. This CDR3 has 17 amino acids. Germline V gene lookup returns CDR1 LGHNA and CDR2 YNFKEQ. Trimming pared 0 bases from V and 0 bases from J, leaving 12 bases between. In DNA form, the CDR3 reads TGTGCCAGCAGCCAAGATTTAGTACTTGGCTCCTACAATGAGCAGTTCTTC. Translated: CASSQDLVLGSYNEQFF.

J is TRBJ1-3 and V is TRBV7-2, with unresolved D. The CDR3 sequence is 17 residues long. Trimming cost V 2 bases and J 0 bases, with 14 bases left between them. From germline, CDR1 is SGHTA and CDR2 FQGNSA. The DNA for the CDR3 is TGTGCCAGCAGCTTAAGGGCAGCTGGACGCTCTGGAAACACCATATATTTT. This encodes CASSLRAAGRSGNTIYF.

The V and J genes are TRBV5-1 and TRBJ2-1; the match to TRBD2 covers 11 bases. V lost 7 bases, J lost 1 base, and 7 bases stayed unmatched. The germline CDR1 and CDR2 sequences are SGHRS and YFSETQ. The CDR3 runs 16 residues. The CDR3 region has the DNA TGCGCCAGCTCTACTAGCGGGAGTACGTCCTACAATGAGCAGTTCTTC. This codes for CASSTSGSTSYNEQFF.

The chain couples TRBV28 to TRBJ1-2, with 7 bases matching TRBD1. V trimming: 6 bases; J trimming: 5 bases; junction bases outside the gene matches: 9. Germline assignment: CDR1 MDHEN and CDR2 SYDVKM. This CDR3 comprises 14 residues. CDR3 sequence reads: CASRSLGTVYGYTF. In DNA, the CDR3 is TGTGCCAGCAGGTCCCTTGGGACAGTATATGGCTACACCTTC.

This clone has just one count. The chain joins TRBV4-1 to TRBJ2-7; D may be TRBD1 (5 bases). CDR3 length equals 14 residues. Germline V gene lookup returns CDR1 MGHRA and CDR2 YSYEKL. V was clipped by 2 bases and J by 0 bases, with 8 bases between them. The CDR3 region is CASSQTGSSYEQYF. DNA of the CDR3: TGCGCCAGCAGCCAAACAGGCAGCTCCTACGAGCAGTACTTC.

This chain joins TRBV29-1 and TRBJ1-1; D not certain. CDR1 is SQVTM, CDR2 ANQGSEA, per germline. This CDR3 region has 12 residues. Trimming took off 6 bases at V and 3 bases at J, with 11 bases between the two ends. In nucleotides, the CDR3 is TGCAGCGTCGATGGACGGCACACTGAAGCTTTCTTT. It encodes CSVDGRHTEAFF.

This clone was recorded only once. The chain links TRBV29-1 to TRBJ1-1; D gene uncertain. The germline V and J ends were trimmed by 6 bases and 1 base, with 12 bases remaining between them. In germline, CDR1 is SQVTM, CDR2 ANQGSEA. The CDR3 spans 13 residues. The CDR3 DNA follows: TGCAGCGTCAAAGGGAATGAGAACACTGAAGCTTTCTTT. Translated: CSVKGNENTEAFF. The variable domain in full, completed from reference TRBV29-1 and TRBJ1-1, reads SAVISQKPSRDICQRGTSLTIQCQVDSQVTMMFWYRQQPGQSLTLIATANQGSEATYESGFVIDKFPISRPNLTFSTLTVSNMSPEDSSIYLCSVKGNENTEAFFGQGTRLTVV.

The V and J genes are TRBV6-2 or TRBV6-3 and TRBJ1-2, with a possible D match to TRBD1 (5 bases). CDR3 length: 15 residues. Germline CDR1 and CDR2: MNHEY and SVGEGT. V dropped 4 bases and J dropped 8 bases, with 20 bases sitting between them. The CDR3 spells CASSWEGAIPKGYTF. DNA of the CDR3: TGTGCCAGCAGTTGGGAAGGGGCTATTCCAAAGGGCTACACCTTC.

The genes are TRBV5-1 and TRBJ2-3; D gene ambiguous. The CDR3 is 14 amino acids. Trimming pared 0 bases from V and 5 bases from J, leaving 10 bases between. Looked up from germline, CDR1 is SGHRS and CDR2 is YFSETQ. The CDR3 reads CASSLGGLGDTQYF. The CDR3 nucleotides read TGCGCCAGCAGCTTGGGGGGTCTCGGAGATACGCAGTATTTT.

CDR3 coding DNA: TGCGCCAGCAGCTCCCTTTTAGCGGGGGGGCCCAGCGAGACCCAGTACTTC. This sequence encodes CASSSLLAGGPSETQYF. The chain links TRBV5-1 to TRBJ2-5, with 11 bases fitting TRBD2. With 3 bases clipped from V and 5 bases from J, the junction kept 12 bases outside the gene matches. This CDR3 contains 17 residues. In germline, CDR1 is SGHRS, CDR2 YFSETQ.